These 8 T cell receptor beta chains share one sample of origin, sequenced in a study of cytomegalovirus exposure and HLA in healthy donors (dated by TCRdb to 2016 to 2017). The method behind the library was the immunoSEQ multiplex PCR assay. A mixture of 60 forward primers for TCR Vbeta segments and 13 reverse primers for TCR Jbeta segments was used in the multiplex PCR. Imported from immuneACCESS, the table was reduced by TCRdb to in-frame sequences with V and J called. These copies leave out some clones; in studies compared against another copy, an unresolved V gene accounts for under half, and the cause of the remainder is not known. The sample table lists some 130,000 clones, 75% of them with a count of one. The ten largest clones represent around 7% of the sample. Specimen: PBMCs. The receptors originated from a man under 40 in good health and CMV-seronegative.

The chain is built from TRBV27 and TRBJ2-5, with D possibly being TRBD2 (6 bases). CDR3 length: 14 residues. CDR1 and CDR2 (germline): MNHEY, SMNVEV (reference sequence). V gave up 6 bases and J gave up 4 bases, with 15 bases separating them. The CDR3 here is CASRRSGVGETQYF. For the CDR3, the DNA is TGTGCCAGCAGACGATCGGGAGTTGGAGAGACCCAGTACTTC.

The chain couples TRBV11-3 to TRBJ2-3, with TRBD2 identical over 7 bases. From germline, CDR1 is SGHNT and CDR2 YENEEA. The CDR3 length is 15 residues. J was trimmed by 6 bases and V by 0 bases; bases with no gene match: 6. The CDR3 reads CASSLEGGTTDTQYF. The CDR3, as DNA: TGTGCCAGCAGCTTAGAAGGTGGGACTACTGATACGCAGTATTTT.

The rearrangement links TRBV5-1 to TRBJ2-5; D might be TRBD1 (6 bases). CDR3 length equals 16 residues. CDR1 is SGHRS and CDR2 is YFSETQ in the germline V gene. V was clipped by 4 bases and J by 4 bases, with 20 bases between them. The CDR3 reads CASSPRGAAGVETQYF. The CDR3 DNA follows: TGCGCCAGCAGCCCCCGAGGGGCCGCAGGGGTAGAGACCCAGTACTTC. Supplemented by reference TRBV5-1 and TRBJ2-5, the full variable domain reads KAGVTQTPRYLIKTRGQQVTLSCSPISGHRSVSWYQQTPGQGLQFLFEYFSETQRNKGNFPGRFSGRQFSNSRSEMNVSTLELGDSALYLCASSPRGAAGVETQYFGPGTRLLVL.

This clone has a handful of counts. The chain has TRBV28 and TRBJ2-2, with 8 bases that match TRBD1. Trimming cost V 6 bases and J 3 bases; bases outside gene matches: 6. This CDR3 has 15 residues. Germline CDR1 reads MDHEN; CDR2 reads SYDVKM. The CDR3 region is CASRPTGGDTGELFF. For the CDR3, the DNA is TGTGCCAGCAGACCAACAGGGGGTGACACCGGGGAGCTGTTTTTT.

J is TRBJ1-1 and V is TRBV6-1, with a weak D call TRBD1 (5 bases). The CDR3 extends over 14 amino acids. Germline V gene sequence: CDR1 MNHNS, CDR2 SASEGT. Deletions cut 5 bases from V and 1 base from J, with 11 bases between. This CDR3 reads CASSWFGGNTEAFF. The DNA of the CDR3 is TGTGCCAGCAGTTGGTTCGGGGGGAACACTGAAGCTTTCTTT.

This chain uses TRBV5-1 with TRBJ2-1, with 9 bases lining up with TRBD2. The V gene's germline CDR1 is SGHRS and CDR2 YFSETQ. The CDR3 covers 16 residues. The J segment lost 2 bases and the V segment lost 0 bases, leaving 3 bases of the junction unmatched. CDR3 nucleotide sequence: TGCGCCAGCAGCTTGGGGGCTAGCGGGACCTACAATGAGCAGTTCTTC. Translation: CASSLGASGTYNEQFF.

The rearrangement joins TRBV6-1 to TRBJ1-2; D is possibly TRBD1 (6 bases). This CDR3 is 17 amino acids long. V lost 4 bases and J lost 8, with 26 bases in between. Germline CDR1 reads MNHNS; CDR2 reads SASEGT. This chain's CDR3 is CASSASILNTGTGGYTF. DNA of the CDR3: TGTGCCAGCAGTGCCTCCATATTAAATACAGGGACGGGAGGCTACACCTTC.

This clone was seen a handful of times. The CDR3 loop reads CASSSVANYEQYF. The CDR3 region has the DNA TGTGCCAGCAGTTCAGTAGCAAACTACGAGCAGTACTTC. The chain links TRBV28 to TRBJ2-7, with D unclear. Germline values: CDR1 MDHEN, CDR2 SYDVKM. V lost 4 bases and J lost 3, with 10 bases in between. This CDR3 contains 13 residues.